This entry concerns a single T cell receptor beta chain. Its target is not known. At one of its ends the junction is not consistent with the germline gene, which may arise from a read error. The sample comes from a study of tumor and adjacent non-tumor tissue in lung cancer. Study overall: The cohort had roughly 12 adenocarcinoma, a couple of squamous cell and 1 small cell patients.

No cell sorting was done before RNA was extracted from the tissue. TCRbeta libraries were built with three rounds of nested PCR, modified from ARM-PCR. TCRdb independently ran MiXCR on the multiplex PCR reads; one entry per CDR3 protein. The table shows about 110,000 distinct CDR3 sequences, with over 70% occurring only once. Study findings and constraints: Tumor TCR diversity, when higher, was linked to shorter survival. In normal lung, the top 100 clones were significantly more dominant than in tumor.

Germline CDR1 and CDR2: LGHNA and YNFKEQ. The CDR3 runs to 16 residues. The clonotype originates from a man aged 70 or older with non-small cell lung cancer. The sequencing input was lung tumor tissue. The V gene is TRBV4-2, the J gene TRBJ2-7, with 8 bases aligning to TRBD2. CDR3 coding DNA: TGTGCCAACAGCCCACTGGGACTAGAGGGAGGAAAGGAGCAGTACTTC. Translating it yields CANSPLGLEGGKEQYF.